This TCR beta chain was found in a study of blood T cell repertoires in COVID-19. This clone was seen just once. Measured with immunoSEQ multiplex PCR; TCRdb has only the in-frame clones, and not every one. The sample records some 150,000 clones, about 86% being singletons. This receptor was taken from a woman between 55 and 75 years old with acute or convalescent COVID-19. Sequencing used peripheral blood.

As DNA, the CDR3 is TGTGCCAGCAGCTCCCGAGGGGGTCTCGGCTACGAGCAGTACTTC. Its protein product is CASSSRGGLGYEQYF. The chain joins TRBV6-2 or TRBV6-3 to TRBJ2-7; a weak D match, TRBD1 (6 bases). V gave up 6 bases and J gave up 3 bases, with 18 bases separating them. Germline values: CDR1 MNHEY, CDR2 SVGEGT. CDR3 length: 15 residues.